Listed here are 30 T cell receptor beta chains from one sample, sequenced in a study of radiotherapy plus CTLA-4 blockade in lung cancer. Repertoires were generated with immunoSEQ multiplex PCR, while TCRdb's copy carries only in-frame clones and drops some. The sample includes tens of thousands of clones, 60% to 85% seen only once; the top ten take around 4%. The input for sequencing was peripheral blood, taken from a patient treated with radiotherapy plus ipilimumab. Every receptor here comes from a human donor with non-small cell lung cancer who had a partial response to radiotherapy plus ipilimumab. Some clones in this sample may be carry-over from other donors' samples.

The sample holds one count of this clone. The CDR3: CASSLEDRGLGYGYTF. The CDR3 region has the DNA TGTGCCAGCAGCTTGGAGGACCGAGGACTGGGCTATGGCTACACCTTC. J is TRBJ1-2 and V is TRBV5-6; D is ambiguous. The CDR3 consists of 16 residues. Germline CDR1 and CDR2: SGHDT and YYEEEE. Trimming took off 0 bases at V and 4 bases at J, with 16 bases between the two ends.

This clone came up once. V usage is TRBV5-6 and J usage is TRBJ2-7, with D unclear. Germline V gene data show CDR1 as SGHDT and CDR2 as YYEEEE. The CDR3 totals 14 residues. V was cut by 2 bases and J by 0 bases, with 9 bases left in between. For the CDR3, the DNA is TGTGCCAGCAGCTTTTTAATCAGCTCCTACGAGCAGTACTTC. It is translated as CASSFLISSYEQYF.

This chain joins TRBV7-2 and TRBJ2-1; 12 bases match TRBD2. From germline, CDR1 is SGHTA and CDR2 FQGNSA. V lost 5 bases, J lost 9 bases, and 8 bases stayed unmatched. The CDR3 is 15 amino acids. CDR3 DNA: TGTGCCAGCAGCCTACAGACTAGCGGGGGCTCTGAGCAGTTCTTC. Amino acid sequence: CASSLQTSGGSEQFF.

The V gene is TRBV28, the J gene TRBJ1-4; D call uncertain. Trimming took off 2 bases at V and 7 bases at J, with 11 bases between the two ends. Germline CDR1 reads MDHEN; CDR2 reads SYDVKM. The CDR3 is 14 amino acids. The DNA of the CDR3 is TGTGCCAGCAGTTTACGGGGAGTACGTGAAAAACTGTTTTTT. Protein: CASSLRGVREKLFF.

This clone appeared a few times. The chain links TRBV27 to TRBJ1-1; unclear D gene. Trimming stripped 5 bases from V and 1 base from J, with 8 bases between. The CDR3 runs 13 residues. CDR1 and CDR2 (germline): MNHEY, SMNVEV (reference sequence). The CDR3 DNA follows: TGTGCCAGCAGTCCATTCCCGAACACTGAAGCTTTCTTT. Its translation: CASSPFPNTEAFF.

This chain joins TRBV5-1 and TRBJ2-3; perhaps TRBD2 as D (6 bases). The CDR3 spans 16 residues. The germline V and J ends were trimmed by 0 bases and 2 bases, with 13 bases remaining between them. Germline CDR1 SGHRS, CDR2 YFSETQ. The CDR3 bases are TGCGCCAGCAGCTTGGAGGGTCGGGGGAACACAGATACGCAGTATTTT. Protein product: CASSLEGRGNTDTQYF.

The J gene is TRBJ2-1, the V gene TRBV19; 7 nucleotides line up with TRBD2. With V trimmed by 5 bases and J by 6 bases, 16 bases remained unmatched. The CDR3 sequence is 17 residues long. Germline CDR1 and CDR2: LNHDA and SQIVND (reference sequence). CDR3 in amino acids: CASSYGGRAPTRNEQFF. The CDR3 coding sequence is TGTGCCAGTAGTTACGGTGGGAGGGCCCCCACCCGCAATGAGCAGTTCTTC. The whole variable domain, remainder taken from reference TRBV19 and TRBJ2-1, is DGGITQSPKYLFRKEGQNVTLSCEQNLNHDAMYWYRQDPGQGLRLIYYSQIVNDFQKGDIAEGYSVSREKKESFPLTVTSAQKNPTAFYLCASSYGGRAPTRNEQFFGPGTRLTVL.

This clone was detected once. The rearrangement links TRBV7-2 to TRBJ1-5; D is unresolved. Between the trimmed V and J ends, which lost 1 base and 9 bases, there was a span of 16 bases. This CDR3 comprises 15 residues. Germline V CDR1 and CDR2: SGHTA, FQGNSA. The CDR3 bases are TGTGCCAGCAGCTTAGGGTGGCATCCTTCTCGGCCCCAGCATTTT. This sequence encodes CASSLGWHPSRPQHF.

This sequence joins TRBV18 and TRBJ1-4, with D uncertain. V lost 7 bases to trimming and J lost 8 bases, with 17 bases between them. Germline V gene sequence: CDR1 KGHSH, CDR2 LQKENI. This CDR3 is built from 14 residues. The CDR3 sequence: CASFPMQAGEKLFF. The CDR3 bases are TGTGCCAGCTTCCCCATGCAGGCGGGGGAAAAACTGTTTTTT.

The sample holds a few counts of this clone. The CDR3 sequence: CASTTGRGGELFF. CDR3 coding DNA: TGTGCCAGTACAACCGGGAGGGGGGGGGAGCTGTTTTTT. The rearrangement uses TRBV19 and TRBJ2-2, with 8 bases aligning to TRBD2. V trimming: 7 bases; J trimming: 8 bases; junction bases outside the gene matches: 6. Germline V lookup: CDR1 LNHDA, CDR2 SQIVND (reference sequence). The CDR3 runs 13 residues.

The rearrangement uses TRBV7-2 and TRBJ2-3; 7 bases line up with TRBD2. Germline lookup yields CDR1 SGHTA and CDR2 FQGNSA. J gave up 1 base and V 5 bases, and 9 bases lay outside the gene matches. This CDR3 spans 16 amino acids. This chain's CDR3 is CASSHRAGRGTDTQYF. Here the CDR3 DNA reads TGTGCCAGCAGCCATCGAGCGGGACGCGGCACAGATACGCAGTATTTT. Supplemented by reference TRBV7-2 and TRBJ2-3, the full variable domain reads GAGVSQSPSNKVTEKGKDVELRCDPISGHTALYWYRQSLGQGLEFLIYFQGNSAPDKSGLPSDRFSAERTGGSVSTLTIQRTQQEDSAVYLCASSHRAGRGTDTQYFGPGTRLTVL.

The chain joins TRBV6-5 to TRBJ1-6, with D perhaps matching TRBD1 (5 bases). With 7 bases removed from V and 9 bases from J, the gap between germline ends came to 16 bases. Germline V gives CDR1 MNHEY, CDR2 SVGAGI. The CDR3 runs to 14 residues. The CDR3 bases are TGTGCCAGCACACGTGGGCAGGGTGGTTCACCCCTCCACTTT. It specifies CASTRGQGGSPLHF.

The V gene is TRBV5-4, the J gene TRBJ2-7; TRBD1 matches at 10 bases. The V segment lost 5 bases and the J segment 7 bases; nucleotides outside the gene matches: 18. The CDR3 covers 17 residues. The germline V gene has CDR1 SGHNT and CDR2 YYREEE (reference sequence). In DNA, the CDR3 is TGTGCCAGCAGTCGGGACAGGGGAGGGCGGCGGGCTTGGGAGCAGTACTTC. This encodes CASSRDRGGRRAWEQYF.

The sample holds one count of this clone. The chain is built from TRBV19 and TRBJ1-2; TRBD1 aligns across 7 bases. The V segment lost 5 bases and the J segment 2 bases; nucleotides outside the gene matches: 8. CDR3 length: 15 residues. Germline values: CDR1 LNHDA, CDR2 SQIVND (reference sequence). CDR3 in DNA: TGTGCCAGTAGTTTTCGTAAAGGGGGCAACTATGGCTACACCTTC. The encoded protein is CASSFRKGGNYGYTF. The full variable domain, with the rest looked up from reference TRBV19 and TRBJ1-2, is DGGITQSPKYLFRKEGQNVTLSCEQNLNHDAMYWYRQDPGQGLRLIYYSQIVNDFQKGDIAEGYSVSREKKESFPLTVTSAQKNPTAFYLCASSFRKGGNYGYTFGSGTRLTVV.

The J gene is TRBJ2-7, the V gene TRBV6-1, with TRBD1 identical over 10 bases. Germline loops: CDR1 MNHNS, CDR2 SASEGT. After removal of 3 bases from V and 2 bases from J, the junction contained 4 bases not matched to a gene. This CDR3 comprises 15 residues. CDR3 nucleotides: TGTGCCAGCAGTGACCGGGACAGGGGTACCTACGAGCAGTACTTC. It is translated as CASSDRDRGTYEQYF.

This clone has only one observation. The rearrangement links TRBV2 to TRBJ2-7; TRBD2 matches at 11 bases. Germline CDR1 SNHLY, CDR2 FYNNEI. After removal of 6 bases from V and 4 bases from J, the junction contained 8 bases not matched to a gene. The CDR3 has 15 amino acids. CDR3 loop: CASRPNSGGAYEQYF. CDR3 coding DNA: TGTGCCAGCAGGCCGAATAGCGGGGGGGCGTACGAGCAGTACTTC.

This clone was detected once. CDR3: CASSYSGRVSTGELFF. CDR3 nucleotide sequence: TGTGCCAGCAGTTACAGCGGGCGGGTTTCCACCGGGGAGCTGTTTTTT. V usage is TRBV6-5 and J usage is TRBJ2-2; possibly TRBD2 for D (6 bases). Germline V lookup: CDR1 MNHEY, CDR2 SVGAGI. The CDR3 loop spans 16 amino acids. V lost 2 bases, J lost 4 bases, and 14 bases lay in between.

The rearrangement joins TRBV27 to TRBJ2-5, with D tentatively TRBD2 (5 bases). The CDR3 runs to 13 residues. CDR1 is MNHEY and CDR2 is SMNVEV in the germline V gene (reference sequence). The germline V and J ends were trimmed by 6 bases and 3 bases, with 11 bases remaining between them. CDR3 in DNA: TGTGCCAGCAGCCAGAGGGCAGAAGAGACCCAGTACTTC. It is translated as CASSQRAEETQYF.

Here the CDR3 reads CASTGQGMDTQYF. CDR3 nucleotide sequence: TGTGCCAGCACGGGACAGGGGATGGATACGCAGTATTTT. The chain links TRBV6-5 to TRBJ2-3; 10 bases map to TRBD1. J was trimmed by 6 bases and V by 7 bases; bases with no gene match: 4. CDR3 length: 13 amino acids. Germline V gene data show CDR1 as MNHEY and CDR2 as SVGAGI.

The J gene is TRBJ2-4, the V gene TRBV11-3; D unresolved. CDR1 and CDR2 (germline): SGHNT, YENEEA. The V end was cut by 1 base, the J end by 0 bases, with 7 bases between. This CDR3 comprises 15 residues. This chain's CDR3 is CASSLGGPAKNIQYF. Written as DNA, the CDR3 is TGTGCCAGCAGCTTAGGCGGCCCAGCCAAAAACATTCAGTACTTC.

This clone was recorded only once. This chain joins TRBV14 and TRBJ1-3; D is uncertain. V was pared by 1 base and J by 0 bases, with 13 bases between. CDR1 SGHDN and CDR2 FVKESK come from the germline V gene. CDR3 length: 17 residues. The CDR3 region is CASSQGEERFSGNTIYF. The CDR3 bases are TGTGCCAGCAGCCAAGGGGAGGAGCGGTTCTCTGGAAACACCATATATTTT.

CDR3 in amino acids: CASSLAGGSGQPYEQYF. CDR3 in DNA: TGCGCCAGCAGCTTGGCCGGGGGGTCCGGACAGCCCTACGAGCAGTACTTC. The chain is built from TRBV5-1 and TRBJ2-7, with D perhaps TRBD2 (7 bases). This CDR3 region has 17 residues. Germline V gene lookup returns CDR1 SGHRS and CDR2 YFSETQ. The ends were cut back, 0 bases at V and 2 bases at J, with 18 bases in the middle.

The rearrangement joins TRBV30 to TRBJ2-1; tentatively, D is TRBD2 (6 bases). Germline V gives CDR1 GTSNPN, CDR2 SVGIG (reference sequence). This CDR3 is 17 amino acids long. V lost 4 bases, J lost 6 bases, and 25 bases lay in between. CDR3 nucleotide sequence: TGTGCCTGGACACGTACGTGGATAGCGGCTTTGGGCAATGAGCAGTTCTTC. Translating it yields CAWTRTWIAALGNEQFF.

The chain carries TRBV5-6 and TRBJ1-3; 8 positions match TRBD1. CDR1 SGHDT and CDR2 YYEEEE come from the germline V gene. Trimming cost V 6 bases and J 2 bases; bases outside gene matches: 4. The CDR3 is made up of 14 amino acids. In DNA, the CDR3 is TGTGCCAGCAACAGGGGGTCCACTGGAAACACCATATATTTT. Translation gives CASNRGSTGNTIYF.

This clone occurred once. The chain combines TRBV9 with TRBJ1-6; 10 positions match TRBD1. Trimming took 3 bases from V and 7 from J; bases not matched to a gene: 4. The CDR3 runs 15 residues. Per the germline V gene, CDR1 is SGDLS and CDR2 is YYNGEE. The CDR3 here is CASSATGGRNSPLHF. The CDR3 nucleotides read TGTGCCAGCAGCGCGACAGGGGGCAGGAATTCACCCCTCCACTTT.

This chain uses TRBV4-2 with TRBJ2-3; D is unclear. Germline lookup yields CDR1 LGHNA and CDR2 YNFKEQ. The CDR3 contains 14 residues. Trimming took off 4 bases at V and 6 bases at J, with 14 bases between the two ends. CDR3 sequence: CASSPLDSQDTQYF. CDR3 nucleotide sequence: TGTGCCAGCAGCCCCCTGGATAGCCAGGATACGCAGTATTTT.

This chain connects TRBV7-2 to TRBJ2-1; D is possibly TRBD2 (6 bases). Germline CDR1 reads SGHTA; CDR2 reads FQGNSA. This CDR3 comprises 18 residues. Trimming left V 5 bases short and J 6 bases short, with 26 bases between. CDR3 loop: CASSVTVGVAGRLNEQFF. Here the CDR3 DNA reads TGTGCCAGCAGCGTCACGGTCGGAGTGGCGGGACGCCTCAATGAGCAGTTCTTC.

The genes are TRBV10-1 and TRBJ2-5, with 7 bases fitting TRBD2. The CDR3 runs 18 residues. J was trimmed by 5 bases and V by 11 bases; bases with no gene match: 26. Germline V CDR1 and CDR2: WNHNN, SYGVQD (reference sequence). CDR3 sequence (DNA): TGCGCCCCCAACGGGTATTTTTGGGGAGGGGACTGCGTGGAGACCCAGTACTTC. Residues: CAPNGYFWGGDCVETQYF.

The rearrangement links TRBV5-1 to TRBJ1-2; a possible D gene is TRBD1 (5 bases). Germline-derived CDR1 and CDR2 are SGHRS and YFSETQ. CDR3 length: 15 amino acids. The V and J ends lost 0 bases and 3 bases respectively, with 12 bases between them. DNA for the CDR3: TGCGCCAGCAGCTTGGAGGGGACGGGGGACTATGGCTACACCTTC. Translation: CASSLEGTGDYGYTF.

This clone was recorded a few times. Written as DNA, the CDR3 is TGTGCCTCGGGGAAGGGTGAAAAACTGTTTTTT. This sequence encodes CASGKGEKLFF. The chain couples TRBV7-9 to TRBJ1-4; D gene unclear. Germline CDR1 reads SEHNR; CDR2 reads FQNEAQ (reference sequence). This CDR3 is 11 amino acids long. Deletions cut 11 bases from V and 7 bases from J, with 11 bases between. The entire variable domain, with the rest obtained from reference TRBV7-9 and TRBJ1-4, is as follows: DTGVSQNPRHKITKRGQNVTFRCDPISEHNRLYWYRQTLGQGPEFLTYFQNEAQLEKSRLLSDRFSAERPKGSFSTLEIQRTEQGDSAMYLCASGKGEKLFFGSGTQLSVL.